The present T cell receptor beta chain was sequenced within a study of identical twins. Study-wide findings and caveats: Rather than following the same donors, the conclusions depended on cross-sectional statistical analysis.

The V gene lost 0 bases and the J gene lost 6 bases, with 12 bases spanning the gap. The CDR3 contains 14 residues. Germline V gene sequence: CDR1 GTSNPN, CDR2 SVGIG (reference sequence). A universal primer site was incorporated via template switching, and the cDNA contained unique molecular identifiers. A single record per CDR3 protein comes from TCRdb applying MiXCR to the 5' RACE reads. The data hold about 100,000 distinct CDR3 sequences, with under 6.5% observed a single time. In every case, the donor was a healthy Caucasian. The sample holds many counts of this clonotype. Antigen: not known. The chain carries TRBV30 and TRBJ1-5; D is unresolved. This TCR derives from a woman between 45 and 60 years old in good health. Sequencing input: memory T cells sorted from blood. Here the CDR3 reads CAWSVAGYGQPQHF. The CDR3 DNA sequence: TGTGCCTGGAGTGTAGCGGGGTATGGTCAGCCCCAGCATTTT.